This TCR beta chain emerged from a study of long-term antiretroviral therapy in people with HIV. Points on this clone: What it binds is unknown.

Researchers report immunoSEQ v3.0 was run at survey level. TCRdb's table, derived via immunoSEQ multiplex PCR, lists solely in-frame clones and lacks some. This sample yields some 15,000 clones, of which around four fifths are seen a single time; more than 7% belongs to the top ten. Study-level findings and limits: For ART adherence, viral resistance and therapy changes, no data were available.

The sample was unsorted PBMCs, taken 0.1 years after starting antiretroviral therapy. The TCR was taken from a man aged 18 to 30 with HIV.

CDR3 in amino acids: CASSPYGGPSYNEQFF. The CDR3 DNA reads as TGTGCCAGCTCCCCATACGGGGGCCCCTCCTACAATGAGCAGTTCTTC. This sequence joins TRBV18 and TRBJ2-1; D tentatively fits TRBD1 or TRBD2 (6 bases each). Germline V CDR1 and CDR2: KGHSH, LQKENI. The V and J ends lost 6 bases and 0 bases respectively, with 15 bases between them. CDR3 length: 16 residues.